This T cell receptor beta chain was sequenced during a study of blood T cell repertoires in COVID-19 (dated by TCRdb to the early 2020s). With regard to the full study: Collaborator samples came from the United States, Italy and Spain and covered acute and convalescent phases of COVID-19. The repertoires were released in a freely available public database intended as a resource for research on the immune response to SARS-CoV-2. The material from the prospective study consisted of cDNA or gDNA derived from T cells, B-cell-depleted T cells, or PBMCs. Nearly every sample came with metadata listing a de-identified subject ID, COVID-19 status, age in years and sex. Samples came from the ongoing ImmuneRACE study (first 160 participants) plus 1,254 subjects from 6 global collaborators. Deeply sampled blood TCRbeta repertoires from subjects exposed to, actively infected with, or recovered from COVID-19 were included in the dataset. Where available, HLA class I and class II types were obtained from metadata supplied by the sample provider rather than from assay-based typing.

CDR1 and CDR2, per the germline V gene (reference sequence), are LNHDA and SQIVND. V and J are trimmed by 3 bases and 4 bases, and the gene matches miss 4 bases of the junction. From the cysteine through the phenylalanine, the CDR3 covers 14 amino acids. Just the 42-base CDR3 DNA is kept, in frame starting at base 1. Each collaborating institution followed its own protocols to collect whole blood in K2EDTA tubes. For TCRbeta analysis, collaborators shipped samples as frozen whole blood, isolated PBMCs, or DNA extracted from either of those sample types. Beyond this particular receptor, the publication reports: How much clinical and demographic metadata was included differed by source and by participant, and the metadata was provided uncurated.

TCRbeta CDR3 regions were amplified from genomic DNA using the immunoSEQ Assay, a bias-controlled multiplex PCR. The paper's processing steps were these. Nucleated cell counts per sample were estimated from amplification of reference gene primers within the assay. To quantify the absolute abundance of each unique TCRbeta CDR3 rearrangement, sequence reads were collapsed and filtered. Productive Simpson clonality was computed per sample as the square root of Simpson's diversity index over productive rearrangements. This is the immuneACCESS table as TCRdb keeps it, with only in-frame sequences that have V and J called. A part of the clones is gone; compared with another copy, unresolved V genes explain less than half, and the rest is unexplained. V, J and clone size derive from that table, while D and trimming were established from the DNA sequence. The sample table contains about 140,000 clones; only one count was recorded for 60% to 80% of them. The top ten clonotypes cover around 9.5% of the sample.

On this clone itself: The antigen it recognizes is unknown. There are no base qualities to consult, and no much larger clone falls within one base.

This chain is built from TRBV19 and TRBJ1-1; 8 central bases correspond to TRBD1. Material for sequencing was peripheral blood. The TCR comes from a woman aged 50 to 60 with active or convalescent COVID-19. The CDR3 loop reads CASSIFGQGTEAFF. In nucleotides, the sequence is TGTGCCAGTAGTATCTTTGGACAGGGCACTGAAGCTTTCTTT.